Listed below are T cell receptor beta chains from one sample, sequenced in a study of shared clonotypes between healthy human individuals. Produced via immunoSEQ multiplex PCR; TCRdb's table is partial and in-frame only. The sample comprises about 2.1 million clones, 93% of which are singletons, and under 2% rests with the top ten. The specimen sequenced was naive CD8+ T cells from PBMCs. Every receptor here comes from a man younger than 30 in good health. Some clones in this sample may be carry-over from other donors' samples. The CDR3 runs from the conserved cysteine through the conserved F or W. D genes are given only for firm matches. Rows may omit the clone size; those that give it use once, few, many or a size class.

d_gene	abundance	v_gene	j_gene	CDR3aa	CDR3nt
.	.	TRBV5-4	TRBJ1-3	CASTLTGSGNTIYF	TGTGCCAGCACCCTGACAGGCTCTGGAAACACCATATATTTT
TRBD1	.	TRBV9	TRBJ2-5	CASSPRTGRETQYF	TGTGCCAGCAGCCCACGGACAGGGAGGGAGACCCAGTACTTC
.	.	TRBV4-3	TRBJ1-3	CASSQERGLHGNTIYF	TGCGCCAGCAGCCAAGAGCGGGGACTTCATGGAAACACCATATATTTT
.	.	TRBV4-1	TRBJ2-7	CASSQVSQLYEQYF	TGCGCCAGCAGCCAAGTCTCGCAGCTCTACGAGCAGTACTTC
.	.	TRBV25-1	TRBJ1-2	CASSEWIGPTESGYGYTF	TGTGCCAGCAGTGAATGGATAGGACCCACCGAGTCGGGCTATGGCTACACCTTC
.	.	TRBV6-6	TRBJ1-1	CASSYLRGLEAFF	TGTGCCAGCAGTTACTTAAGGGGCTTGGAAGCTTTCTTT
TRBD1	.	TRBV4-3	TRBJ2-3	CASSQDWAGGITDTQYF	TGCGCCAGCAGCCAAGATTGGGCAGGGGGCATCACAGATACGCAGTATTTT
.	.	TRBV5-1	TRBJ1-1	CASSNRDMNTEAFF	TGCGCCAGCAGCAATCGAGATATGAACACTGAAGCTTTCTTT
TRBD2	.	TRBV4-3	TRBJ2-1	CASSRRLAGYNEQFF	TGCGCCAGCAGCCGGAGGCTAGCGGGATACAATGAGCAGTTCTTC
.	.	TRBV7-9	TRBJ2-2	CASSLFFGGASGHGELFF	TGTGCCAGCAGCTTATTTTTTGGAGGTGCCTCAGGCCACGGGGAGCTGTTTTTT
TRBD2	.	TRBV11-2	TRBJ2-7	CASSLDRAQREIEQYF	TGTGCCAGCAGCTTAGATCGGGCCCAGCGGGAGATCGAGCAGTACTTC
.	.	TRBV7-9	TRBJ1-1	CASSLGQGGSTEAFF	TGTGCCAGCAGCTTAGGGCAGGGCGGAAGCACTGAAGCTTTCTTT
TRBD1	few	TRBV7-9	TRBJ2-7	CASTAMTGKSYEQYF	TGTGCCAGCACCGCAATGACAGGGAAGTCCTACGAGCAGTACTTC
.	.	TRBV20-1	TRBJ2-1	CSASLVNEQFF	TGCAGTGCTAGCCTCGTGAATGAGCAGTTCTTC
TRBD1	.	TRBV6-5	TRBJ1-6	CASSPTGTRSPLHF	TGTGCCAGCAGTCCGACAGGGACCAGGTCACCCCTCCACTTT
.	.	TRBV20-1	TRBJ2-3	CSAPWDTQYF	TGCAGTGCTCCCTGGGATACGCAGTATTTT
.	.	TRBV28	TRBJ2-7	CASSPLYHEQYF	TGTGCCAGCAGTCCCCTATACCACGAGCAGTACTTC
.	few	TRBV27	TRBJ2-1	CASSLFSYNEQFF	TGTGCCAGCAGTTTATTCTCCTACAATGAGCAGTTCTTC
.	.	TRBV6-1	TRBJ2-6	CASSERTGGTSSGANVLTF	TGTGCCAGCAGTGAGAGGACAGGAGGGACCTCCTCTGGGGCCAACGTCCTGACTTTC
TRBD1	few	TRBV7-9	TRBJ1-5	CASSQDRDQPQHF	TGTGCCAGCAGCCAAGACAGGGATCAGCCCCAGCATTTT
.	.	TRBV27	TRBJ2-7	CATQETVSDYEQYF	TGTGCCACCCAGGAAACAGTAAGTGACTACGAGCAGTACTTC
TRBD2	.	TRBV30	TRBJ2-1	CAWSGWRELAEQFF	TGTGCCTGGAGCGGGTGGCGGGAGTTGGCTGAGCAGTTCTTC
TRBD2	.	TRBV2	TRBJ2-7	CASSEWTSGILVYEQYF	TGTGCCAGCAGTGAATGGACTAGCGGGATTTTGGTTTACGAGCAGTACTTC
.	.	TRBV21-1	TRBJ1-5	CASSCDRENQPQHF	TGTGCCAGCAGCTGCGACAGGGAGAATCAGCCCCAGCATTTT